Detailed here is one T cell receptor beta chain. Its antigen is still unknown. The data were obtained in a study of identical twins. TCRdb re-called the 5' RACE reads through MiXCR, storing one row per CDR3 protein. The sample yields around 530,000 distinct CDR3 sequences, approximately 14% seen once. Findings of the study overall: Monozygotic twin pairs showed more out-of-frame TCR alpha sharing than models estimated.

Germline values: CDR1 MDHEN, CDR2 SYDVKM. The length of the CDR3 is 16 residues. The V end lost 7 bases, the J end lost 0 bases, and 15 bases lay between the germline ends. Healthy Caucasians supplied all donations. The same specimen was also included in a second study, on yellow fever vaccine responses in identical twins.

Material: CD4+ T cells sorted from blood. The source is a woman younger than 35 in good health. This chain joins TRBV28 and TRBJ2-2; D not resolved. The CDR3 nucleotides are TGTGCCAGCACTCCCAGGCCACACTCGAACACCGGGGAGCTGTTTTTT. It codes for CASTPRPHSNTGELFF.